Presented here are 24 T cell receptor beta chains from one specimen sequenced in a study of T cells in tuberculosis. Method: immunoSEQ multiplex PCR; TCRdb's copy keeps in-frame clones and lacks some. The data contain about 40,000 clones, approximately 94% of them singletons. Specimen: PBMCs. These receptors were obtained from a donor between 10 and 29 years old with latent tuberculosis or without tuberculosis infection. Some clones in this sample may be carry-over from other donors' samples.

The genes are TRBV28 and TRBJ1-1; 10 nucleotides match TRBD1. Unmatched junction bases numbered 19, after V lost 4 bases and J lost 8 bases. In germline, CDR1 is MDHEN, CDR2 SYDVKM. The CDR3 totals 18 residues. The CDR3 reads CASSYAGTGVSRGPEAFF. CDR3 DNA sequence: TGTGCCAGCAGTTACGCCGGGACAGGGGTCTCCCGGGGGCCGGAAGCTTTCTTT.

The chain links TRBV25-1 to TRBJ1-1; unclear D gene. The germline gives CDR1 MGHDK, CDR2 SYGVNS. V lost 0 bases to trimming and J lost 1 base, with 6 bases between them. CDR3 size: 14 residues. The CDR3 bases are TGTGCCAGCAGTGAATATCTGTCGAACACTGAAGCTTTCTTT. It is translated as CASSEYLSNTEAFF.

This clone was seen a handful of times. The chain combines TRBV19 with TRBJ2-2, with unresolved D. CDR1 and CDR2 (germline): LNHDA, SQIVND (reference sequence). The CDR3 loop spans 13 amino acids. V shed 4 bases and J shed 8 bases, with 11 bases lying between them. The CDR3 protein is CASSTRLSGELFF. CDR3 in DNA: TGTGCCAGTAGTACCAGGCTATCGGGGGAGCTGTTTTTT.

This clone was seen once. The J gene is TRBJ1-2, the V gene TRBV5-4; D gene unclear. V lost 8 bases to trimming and J lost 0 bases, with 11 bases between them. Germline values: CDR1 SGHNT, CDR2 YYREEE (reference sequence). The CDR3 length is 13 residues. The DNA of the CDR3 is TGTGCCAGTAGCCCAGTGACTAACTATGGCTACACCTTC. This encodes CASSPVTNYGYTF. Together with reference TRBV5-4 and TRBJ1-2, the CDR3 gives the full variable domain: ETGVTQSPTHLIKTRGQQVTLRCSSQSGHNTVSWYQQALGQGPQFIFQYYREEENGRGNFPPRFSGLQFPNYSSELNVNALELDDSALYLCASSPVTNYGYTFGSGTRLTVV.

The rearrangement uses TRBV5-1 and TRBJ2-3; D is perhaps TRBD2 (5 bases). Germline V lookup: CDR1 SGHRS, CDR2 YFSETQ. Trimming took 4 bases from V and 7 from J, leaving 22 bases between them. The CDR3 length is 16 residues. CDR3 region: CASSPGLTKTTNTQYF. DNA of the CDR3: TGCGCCAGCAGCCCCGGACTCACCAAGACTACAAATACGCAGTATTTT.

The CDR3 DNA sequence: TGTGCCAGCAGCCCCACAGCGGGGGTTAGCTCCTACGAGCAGTACTTC. The encoded protein is CASSPTAGVSSYEQYF. The rearrangement uses TRBV7-6 and TRBJ2-7; 8 nucleotides match TRBD2. CDR1 is SGHVS, CDR2 FNYEAQ, per germline. This CDR3 has 16 residues. V shed 5 bases, J shed 0 bases, and the junction held 9 bases outside the gene matches.

The CDR3 is CASSRLAGGFYEQYF. CDR3 nucleotide sequence: TGTGCCAGCAGCCGACTAGCGGGGGGGTTCTACGAGCAGTACTTC. The chain joins TRBV5-6 to TRBJ2-7, with 14 nucleotides matching TRBD2. The CDR3 has 15 amino acids. V was clipped by 4 bases and J by 3 bases; unmatched bases: 3. From germline, CDR1 is SGHDT and CDR2 YYEEEE.

V is TRBV4-3 and J is TRBJ2-7; 16 bases align to TRBD2. Per the germline V gene, CDR1 is LGHNA and CDR2 is YSLEER. The J segment lost 4 bases and the V segment lost 6 bases, leaving 9 bases of the junction unmatched. There are 17 residues in the CDR3. Here the CDR3 DNA reads TGCGCCAGCAGTCCCCAAGGGACTAGCGGGGGGGCATACGAGCAGTACTTC. Amino acid sequence: CASSPQGTSGGAYEQYF.

V is TRBV7-6 and J is TRBJ1-3; weak D call: TRBD1 (5 bases). This CDR3 has 17 residues. V lost 1 base and J lost 1, with 14 bases in between. CDR1 and CDR2 (germline): SGHVS, FNYEAQ. The CDR3 spells CASSLEAGGASGNTIYF. The CDR3 nucleotides read TGTGCCAGCAGCTTAGAGGCAGGTGGGGCATCTGGAAACACCATATATTTT. Full variable domain (rest looked up from reference TRBV7-6 and TRBJ1-3): GAGVSQSPRYKVTKRGQDVALRCDPISGHVSLYWYRQALGQGPEFLTYFNYEAQQDKSGLPNDRFSAERPEGSISTLTIQRTEQRDSAMYRCASSLEAGGASGNTIYFGEGSWLTVV.

The V and J genes are TRBV19 and TRBJ2-3; TRBD2 agrees at 7 bases. Germline V gene lookup returns CDR1 LNHDA and CDR2 SQIVND (reference sequence). Germline trimming cut 5 bases from V and 2 bases from J; bases unmatched to any gene: 4. The CDR3 is 14 residues long. CDR3 protein: CASSLLALTDTQYF. The CDR3 DNA sequence: TGTGCCAGTAGTCTACTAGCGCTCACAGATACGCAGTATTTT.

The rearrangement joins TRBV6-5 to TRBJ1-2; TRBD1 matches at 8 bases. The CDR3 contains 13 residues. Germline V gene data show CDR1 as MNHEY and CDR2 as SVGAGI. V was pared by 6 bases and J by 8 bases, with 8 bases of the junction left unmatched. Here the CDR3 DNA reads TGTGCCAGCAGAGCGACAGGGGCGGGCGGCTACACCTTC. Encoded protein: CASRATGAGGYTF.

The V and J genes are TRBV11-2 and TRBJ2-5, with no clear D. CDR3 size: 13 residues. Germline loops: CDR1 SGHAT, CDR2 FQNNGV. Trimming took 5 bases from V and 1 from J, leaving 8 bases between them. The CDR3 coding sequence is TGTGCCAGCAGCACAGACCTCCAAGAGACCCAGTACTTC. Amino acids: CASSTDLQETQYF.

J is TRBJ1-5 and V is TRBV6-6; D is uncertain. The length of the CDR3 is 13 residues. The germline V gene has CDR1 MNHNY and CDR2 SVGAGI (reference sequence). With 7 bases removed from V and 2 bases from J, the gap between germline ends came to 9 bases. The DNA of the CDR3 is TGTGCCAGCAAGGAGGCGGGCAATCAGCCCCAGCATTTT. Protein sequence: CASKEAGNQPQHF.

This clone was seen once. The V call is TRBV7-9, the J call TRBJ1-4; 7 bases map to TRBD1. The CDR3 has 13 residues. The germline gives CDR1 SEHNR, CDR2 FQNEAQ (reference sequence). The trim removed 2 bases at V and 12 bases at J, leaving 6 bases unmatched. The CDR3 loop is CASSLLQTGELFF. For the CDR3, the DNA is TGTGCCAGCAGCTTACTTCAAACAGGGGAACTGTTTTTT.

This chain connects TRBV4-3 to TRBJ1-1, with a tentative D call TRBD1 (5 bases). The V end lost 0 bases, the J end lost 11 bases, and 13 bases lay between the germline ends. The CDR3 is 13 amino acids. CDR1 is LGHNA, CDR2 YSLEER, per germline. CDR3 nucleotides: TGCGCCAGCAGCCAAGATCGGCAGGGTCTTGCTTTCTTT. This gives the protein CASSQDRQGLAFF.

The V and J genes are TRBV10-1 and TRBJ2-3; 8 bases align to TRBD1. Trimming at V came to 3 bases and at J to 0 bases, leaving 5 bases not matched to a gene. The CDR3 is made up of 16 amino acids. The V gene's germline CDR1 is WNHNN and CDR2 SYGVQD (reference sequence). The CDR3 here is CASSDGGQVSTDTQYF. DNA for the CDR3: TGCGCCAGCAGTGACGGGGGACAGGTCAGCACAGATACGCAGTATTTT.

The table lists this clone with a count of one. This chain connects TRBV13 to TRBJ1-2; D is perhaps TRBD1 (5 bases). Germline V CDR1 and CDR2: PRHDT, FYEKMQ (reference sequence). Trimming shortened V by 0 bases and J by 8 bases, and 7 bases separated the two germline ends. This CDR3 is built from 12 residues. The CDR3 DNA reads TGTGCCAGCAGCTTAGGCAGGGCCGGCTACACCTTC. Residues: CASSLGRAGYTF.

This chain links TRBV28 with TRBJ1-2, with 9 positions matching TRBD1. The germline gives CDR1 MDHEN, CDR2 SYDVKM. The CDR3 runs 15 residues. V lost 4 bases to trimming and J lost 6 bases; unmatched junction nucleotides: 9. In DNA, the CDR3 is TGTGCCAGCAGTTCGCCGGGACAGGGAGATAATGGCTACACCTTC. Amino acids: CASSSPGQGDNGYTF.

The rearrangement joins TRBV2 to TRBJ2-7; D is undetermined. Trimming cost V 4 bases and J 3 bases, with 10 bases left between them. The CDR3 contains 13 residues. Germline V lookup: CDR1 SNHLY, CDR2 FYNNEI. The CDR3 DNA follows: TGTGCCAGCAGTGTTAAAGGTCACTACGAGCAGTACGTC. This encodes CASSVKGHYEQYV.

The chain has TRBV5-5 and TRBJ1-3; D is possibly TRBD1 (6 bases). This CDR3 region has 17 residues. V shed 1 base and J shed 4 bases, with 18 bases lying between them. The germline gives CDR1 SGHKS, CDR2 YYEKEE (reference sequence). Here the CDR3 reads CASSLFVVQGLGNTIYF. The CDR3 DNA reads as TGTGCCAGCAGCTTGTTCGTCGTACAGGGTCTAGGAAACACCATATATTTT.

This chain uses TRBV7-8 with TRBJ1-1; D possibly corresponds to TRBD1 (5 bases). Per the germline V gene, CDR1 is SGHVS and CDR2 is FQNEAQ. V lost 5 bases and J 1 base, leaving 14 bases between the germline ends. The CDR3 extends over 15 amino acids. The CDR3 DNA reads as TGTGCCAGCAGCGGCGGCCTAACAGGGAACACTGAAGCTTTCTTT. It yields the protein CASSGGLTGNTEAFF.

This chain links TRBV6-6 with TRBJ1-1, with TRBD1 identical over 9 bases. The length of the CDR3 is 16 residues. The V segment lost 2 bases and the J segment 3 bases; nucleotides outside the gene matches: 7. Germline CDR1 and CDR2: MNHNY and SVGAGI (reference sequence). CDR3 in DNA: TGTGCCAGCAGTTACCCCAAACAGGGGGCGCACACTGAAGCTTTCTTT. Protein sequence: CASSYPKQGAHTEAFF.

The V call is TRBV6-6, the J call TRBJ2-2, with 10 bases lining up with TRBD1. Germline values: CDR1 MNHNY, CDR2 SVGAGI (reference sequence). The CDR3 runs 16 residues. J lost 4 bases, V lost 2 bases, and 4 bases had no gene match. In DNA form, the CDR3 reads TGTGCCAGCAGTTACAGGACAGGGGGGCGCACCGGGGAGCTGTTTTTT. It yields the protein CASSYRTGGRTGELFF.

J is TRBJ2-7 and V is TRBV11-3; maybe TRBD1 (5 bases). CDR1 and CDR2 from the germline V gene are SGHNT and YENEEA. The CDR3 runs 16 residues. Trimming left V 5 bases short and J 0 bases short, with 17 bases between. CDR3 bases: TGTGCCAGCAGCCAGAAGACAGTCCCATCCTCCTACGAGCAGTACGTC. Its protein product is CASSQKTVPSSYEQYV.